Included here is one TCR beta chain sequence, with context. Its antigen is not known. The CDR3 totals 12 residues. Trimming took 6 bases from V and 11 from J, leaving 11 bases between them. Germline V gene lookup returns CDR1 MDHEN and CDR2 SYDVKM. This specimen belongs to a study of cytomegalovirus exposure and HLA in healthy donors. Study results and caveats: It was 150 to 200 TCR beta chains that were listed as cytomegalovirus-associated.

A multiplex PCR was run with 60 Vbeta primers and 13 Jbeta primers. Sequencing was performed with immunoSEQ multiplex PCR; in TCRdb, only in-frame clones are kept and a portion is missing. The repertoire holds around 200,000 clones, roughly 90% seen once, with around 0.3% in the top ten. The V call is TRBV28, the J call TRBJ1-6; D unresolved. What was sequenced was PBMCs. The receptor was derived from a woman aged 25 to 39 in good health and CMV-seronegative. The CDR3 reads CASSRPRAPLHF. The CDR3 nucleotides are TGTGCCAGCAGCAGACCCCGGGCACCCCTCCACTTT.